These 6 T cell receptor beta chains share one sample of origin, sequenced in a study of T cell responses to AZD1222 COVID-19 vaccine. Sequencing used immunoSEQ multiplex PCR; TCRdb keeps in-frame clones, though not all of them. The sample contains under 130,000 clones, roughly 89% of which appear only once. The sample was peripheral blood, taken 28 days after the second AZD1222 dose. These receptors were obtained from an adult who received the AZD1222 COVID-19 vaccine.

This chain links TRBV29-1 with TRBJ1-4, with D maybe TRBD1 (6 bases). The V end was cut by 4 bases, the J end by 4 bases, with 10 bases between. The CDR3 is 13 residues long. Germline V gene lookup returns CDR1 SQVTM and CDR2 ANQGSEA. CDR3: CSVGKGGNEKLFF. The CDR3 nucleotides are TGCAGCGTTGGAAAGGGGGGTAATGAAAAACTGTTTTTT.

The CDR3 sequence: CASSLGGNGEQYF. CDR3 in DNA: TGTGCCAGCAGTTTAGGGGGGAATGGGGAGCAGTACTTC. J is TRBJ2-7 and V is TRBV12-3 or TRBV12-4, with D perhaps given as TRBD1 or TRBD2 (5 bases each). The CDR3 length is 13 residues. With 1 base removed from V and 7 bases from J, the gap between germline ends came to 11 bases.

The chain couples TRBV18 to TRBJ1-1; D call uncertain. The V end lost 1 base, the J end lost 0 bases, and 9 bases lay between the germline ends. Germline V gives CDR1 KGHSH, CDR2 LQKENI. The CDR3 has 15 amino acids. CDR3: CASSPRSSMNTEAFF. Here the CDR3 DNA reads TGTGCCAGCTCACCACGGAGCAGCATGAACACTGAAGCTTTCTTT.

The gene calls are TRBV28 and TRBJ1-5; 7 bases map to TRBD1. The J segment lost 7 bases and the V segment lost 1 base, leaving 7 bases of the junction unmatched. Per the germline V gene, CDR1 is MDHEN and CDR2 is SYDVKM. This CDR3 has 15 amino acids. The CDR3 sequence is CASSLYSTGAQPQHF. For the CDR3, the DNA is TGTGCCAGCAGTTTATACTCCACAGGGGCCCAGCCCCAGCATTTT.

V usage is TRBV14 and J usage is TRBJ1-4; D not certain. Germline assignment: CDR1 SGHDN and CDR2 FVKESK. The CDR3 runs 15 residues. Trimming took off 1 base at V and 6 bases at J, with 12 bases between the two ends. The chain's CDR3 is CASSQGGIWDEKLFF. The CDR3 bases are TGTGCCAGCAGCCAAGGGGGAATTTGGGATGAAAAACTGTTTTTT.

This chain links TRBV18 with TRBJ2-7, with 9 bases aligning to TRBD1. With V trimmed by 6 bases and J by 6 bases, 15 bases remained unmatched. Germline V CDR1 and CDR2: KGHSH, LQKENI. This CDR3 is built from 16 residues. The CDR3 DNA follows: TGTGCCAGCTCGCCCCGTAAAGGACAGGGGTGGGGCGAGCAGTACTTC. Protein sequence: CASSPRKGQGWGEQYF.